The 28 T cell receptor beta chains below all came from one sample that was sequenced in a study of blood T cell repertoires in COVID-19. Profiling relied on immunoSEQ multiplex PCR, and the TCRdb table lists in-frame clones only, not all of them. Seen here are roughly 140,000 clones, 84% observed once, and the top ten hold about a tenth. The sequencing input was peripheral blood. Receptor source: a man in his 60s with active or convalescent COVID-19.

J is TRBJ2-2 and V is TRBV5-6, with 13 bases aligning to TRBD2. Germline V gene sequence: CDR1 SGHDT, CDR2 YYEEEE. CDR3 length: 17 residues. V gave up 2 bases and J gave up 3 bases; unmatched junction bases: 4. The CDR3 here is CASSFLTSGGYTGELFF. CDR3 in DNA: TGTGCCAGCAGCTTTCTGACTAGCGGGGGGTACACCGGGGAGCTGTTTTTT.

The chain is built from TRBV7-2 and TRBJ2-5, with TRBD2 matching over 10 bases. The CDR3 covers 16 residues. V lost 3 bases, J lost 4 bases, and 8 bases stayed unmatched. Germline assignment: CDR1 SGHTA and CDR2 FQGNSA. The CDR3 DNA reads TGTGCCAGCAGCTTTCGAAGCGGGGGGGCGGGAGAGACCCAGTACTTC. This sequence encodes CASSFRSGGAGETQYF.

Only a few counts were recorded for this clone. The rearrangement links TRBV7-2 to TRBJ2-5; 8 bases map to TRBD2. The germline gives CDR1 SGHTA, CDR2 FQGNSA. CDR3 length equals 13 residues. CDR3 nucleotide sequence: TGTGCGGCCTCGGGAGGGAATAAAGAGACCCAGTACTTC. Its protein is CAASGGNKETQYF.

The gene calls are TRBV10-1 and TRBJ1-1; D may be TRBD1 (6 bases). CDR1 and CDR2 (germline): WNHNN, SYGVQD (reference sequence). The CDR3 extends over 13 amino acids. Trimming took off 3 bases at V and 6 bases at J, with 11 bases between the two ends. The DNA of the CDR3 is TGCGCCAGCAGTGAATCAGGGGTCGCTGAAGCTTTCTTT. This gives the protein CASSESGVAEAFF.

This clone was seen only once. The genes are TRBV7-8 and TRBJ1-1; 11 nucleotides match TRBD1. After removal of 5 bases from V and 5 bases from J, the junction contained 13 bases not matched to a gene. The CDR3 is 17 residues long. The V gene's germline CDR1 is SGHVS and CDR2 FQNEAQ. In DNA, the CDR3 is TGTGCCAGCAGCAAAGGACAGGGGGCCATTTTGGGTACTGAAGCTTTCTTT. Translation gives CASSKGQGAILGTEAFF.

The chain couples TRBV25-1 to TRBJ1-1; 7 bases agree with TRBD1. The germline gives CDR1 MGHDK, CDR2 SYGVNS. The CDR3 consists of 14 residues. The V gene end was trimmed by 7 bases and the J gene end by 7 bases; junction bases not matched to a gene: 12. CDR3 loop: CASTTPRDSDEAFF. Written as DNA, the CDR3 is TGTGCCAGCACCACACCCCGGGACAGTGATGAAGCTTTCTTT.

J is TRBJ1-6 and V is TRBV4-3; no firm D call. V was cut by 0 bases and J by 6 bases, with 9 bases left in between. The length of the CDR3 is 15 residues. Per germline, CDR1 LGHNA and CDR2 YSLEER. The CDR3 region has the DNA TGCGCCAGCAGCCAAGACAGCGGAATTAATTCACCCCTCCACTTT. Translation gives CASSQDSGINSPLHF.

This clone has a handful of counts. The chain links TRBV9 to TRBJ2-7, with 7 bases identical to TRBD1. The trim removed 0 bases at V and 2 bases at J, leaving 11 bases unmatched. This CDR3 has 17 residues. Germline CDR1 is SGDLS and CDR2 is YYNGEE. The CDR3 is CASSVGLSGGFTYEQYF. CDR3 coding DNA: TGTGCCAGCAGCGTAGGCCTTTCAGGGGGATTCACCTACGAGCAGTACTTC. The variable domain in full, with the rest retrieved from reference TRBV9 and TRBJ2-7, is DSGVTQTPKHLITATGQRVTLRCSPRSGDLSVYWYQQSLDQGLQFLIQYYNGEERAKGNILERFSAQQFPDLHSELNLSSLELGDSALYFCASSVGLSGGFTYEQYFGPGTRLTVT.

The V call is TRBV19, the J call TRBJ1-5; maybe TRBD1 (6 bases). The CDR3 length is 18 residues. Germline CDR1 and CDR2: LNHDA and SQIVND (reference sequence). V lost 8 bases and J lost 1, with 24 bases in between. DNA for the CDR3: TGTGCCAGTGGGGGGGAGGCAGGGACAAGGAGGAGCAATCAGCCCCAGCATTTT. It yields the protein CASGGEAGTRRSNQPQHF.

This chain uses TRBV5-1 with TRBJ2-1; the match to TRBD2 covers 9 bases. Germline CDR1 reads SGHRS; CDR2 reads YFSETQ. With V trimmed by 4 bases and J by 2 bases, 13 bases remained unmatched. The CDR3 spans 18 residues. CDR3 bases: TGCGCCAGCAGCCTGACCTCATCTAGCGGGAACCCCTACAATGAGCAGTTCTTC. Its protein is CASSLTSSSGNPYNEQFF. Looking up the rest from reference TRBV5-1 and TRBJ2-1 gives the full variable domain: KAGVTQTPRYLIKTRGQQVTLSCSPISGHRSVSWYQQTPGQGLQFLFEYFSETQRNKGNFPGRFSGRQFSNSRSEMNVSTLELGDSALYLCASSLTSSSGNPYNEQFFGPGTRLTVL.

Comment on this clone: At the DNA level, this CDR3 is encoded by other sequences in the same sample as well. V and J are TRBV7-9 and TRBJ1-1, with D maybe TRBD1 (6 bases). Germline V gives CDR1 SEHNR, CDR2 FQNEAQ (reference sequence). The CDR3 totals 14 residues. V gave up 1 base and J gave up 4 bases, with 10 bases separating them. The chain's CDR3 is CASSLGRGSTEAFF. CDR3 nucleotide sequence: TGTGCCAGCAGCTTAGGAAGGGGGAGCACTGAAGCTTTCTTT.

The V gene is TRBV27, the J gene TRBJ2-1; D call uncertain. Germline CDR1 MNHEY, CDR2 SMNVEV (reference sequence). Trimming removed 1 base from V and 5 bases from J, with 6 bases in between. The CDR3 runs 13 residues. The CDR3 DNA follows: TGTGCCAGCAGTTTATGGCCCAACAATGAGCAGTTCTTC. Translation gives CASSLWPNNEQFF.

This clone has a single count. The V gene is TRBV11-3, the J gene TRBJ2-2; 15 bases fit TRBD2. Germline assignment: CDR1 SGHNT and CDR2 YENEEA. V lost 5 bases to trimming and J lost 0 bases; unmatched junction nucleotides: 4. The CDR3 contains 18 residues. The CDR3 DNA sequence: TGTGCCAGCAGCCCTGGACTAGCGGGAGGGGCGAACACCGGGGAGCTGTTTTTT. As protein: CASSPGLAGGANTGELFF.

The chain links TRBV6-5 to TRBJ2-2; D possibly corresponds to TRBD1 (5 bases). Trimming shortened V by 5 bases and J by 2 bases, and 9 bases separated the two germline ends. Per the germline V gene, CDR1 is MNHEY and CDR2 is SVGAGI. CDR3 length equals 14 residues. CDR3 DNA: TGTGCCAGCAGTCACCAGGGTAACACCGGGGAGCTGTTTTTT. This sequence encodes CASSHQGNTGELFF.

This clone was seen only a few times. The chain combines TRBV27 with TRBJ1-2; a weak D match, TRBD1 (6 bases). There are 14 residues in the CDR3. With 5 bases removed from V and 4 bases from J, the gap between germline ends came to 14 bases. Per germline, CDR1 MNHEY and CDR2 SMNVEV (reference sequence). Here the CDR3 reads CASSRRPGAYGYTF. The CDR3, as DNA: TGTGCCAGCAGTAGGAGGCCAGGGGCCTATGGCTACACCTTC.

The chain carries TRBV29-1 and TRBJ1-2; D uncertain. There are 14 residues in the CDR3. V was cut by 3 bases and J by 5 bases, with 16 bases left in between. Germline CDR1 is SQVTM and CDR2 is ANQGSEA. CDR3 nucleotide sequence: TGCAGCGTTGATTCATCCGGAGGACTATATGGCTACACCTTC. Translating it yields CSVDSSGGLYGYTF.

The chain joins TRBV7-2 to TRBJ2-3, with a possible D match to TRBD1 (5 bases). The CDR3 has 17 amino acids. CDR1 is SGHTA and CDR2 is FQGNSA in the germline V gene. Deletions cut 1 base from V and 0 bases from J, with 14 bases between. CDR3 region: CASSLVVVAGSTDTQYF. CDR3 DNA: TGTGCCAGCAGCTTAGTGGTCGTGGCAGGGAGCACAGATACGCAGTATTTT.

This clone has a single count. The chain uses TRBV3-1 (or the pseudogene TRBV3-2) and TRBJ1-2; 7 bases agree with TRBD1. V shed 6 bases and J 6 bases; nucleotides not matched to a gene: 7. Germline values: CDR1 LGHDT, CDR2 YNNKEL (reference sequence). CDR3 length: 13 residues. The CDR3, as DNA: TGTGCCAGCAGTCGACAGGGTATAGATGGCTACACCTTC. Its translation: CASSRQGIDGYTF.

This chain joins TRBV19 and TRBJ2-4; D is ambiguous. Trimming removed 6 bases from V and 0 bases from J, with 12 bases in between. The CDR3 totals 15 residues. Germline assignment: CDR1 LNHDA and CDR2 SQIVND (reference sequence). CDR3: CASRSDILAKNIQYF. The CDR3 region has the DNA TGTGCCAGTAGAAGTGACATTTTAGCCAAAAACATTCAGTACTTC.

The CDR3 loop is CASSLFSGGISYNEQFF. The CDR3 DNA reads TGTGCCAGCAGTTTATTCTCAGGGGGCATTTCCTACAATGAGCAGTTCTTC. The chain links TRBV27 to TRBJ2-1, with 8 nucleotides matching TRBD1. V lost 1 base, J lost 1 base, and 6 bases stayed unmatched. Germline CDR1 MNHEY, CDR2 SMNVEV (reference sequence). The CDR3 spans 17 residues.

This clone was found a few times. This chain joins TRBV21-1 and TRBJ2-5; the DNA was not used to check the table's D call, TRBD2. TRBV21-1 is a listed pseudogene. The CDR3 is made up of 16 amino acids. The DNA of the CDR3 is TGTGCCAGCAGCAGGACTAGCGGGGGATACCAAGAGACCCAGTACTTC. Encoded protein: CASSRTSGGYQETQYF.

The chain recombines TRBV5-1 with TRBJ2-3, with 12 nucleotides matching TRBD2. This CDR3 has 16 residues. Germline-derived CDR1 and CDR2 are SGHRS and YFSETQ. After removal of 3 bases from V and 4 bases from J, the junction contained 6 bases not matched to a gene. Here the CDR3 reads CASSSRTSGTSDTQYF. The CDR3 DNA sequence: TGCGCCAGCAGCTCCCGGACTAGCGGGACATCAGATACGCAGTATTTT. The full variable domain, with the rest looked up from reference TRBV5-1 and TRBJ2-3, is KAGVTQTPRYLIKTRGQQVTLSCSPISGHRSVSWYQQTPGQGLQFLFEYFSETQRNKGNFPGRFSGRQFSNSRSEMNVSTLELGDSALYLCASSSRTSGTSDTQYFGPGTRLTVL.

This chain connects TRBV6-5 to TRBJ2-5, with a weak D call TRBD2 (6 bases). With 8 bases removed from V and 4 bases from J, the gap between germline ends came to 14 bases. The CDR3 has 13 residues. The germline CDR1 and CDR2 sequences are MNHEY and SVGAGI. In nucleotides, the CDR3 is TGTGCCAGCTCAACCGGAGGGGCAGAGACCCAGTACTTC. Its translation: CASSTGGAETQYF.

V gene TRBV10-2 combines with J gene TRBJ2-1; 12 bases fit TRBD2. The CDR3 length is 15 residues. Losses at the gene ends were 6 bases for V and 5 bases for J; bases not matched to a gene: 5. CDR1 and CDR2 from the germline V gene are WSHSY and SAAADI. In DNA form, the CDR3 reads TGCGCCAGCAGAACTAGCGGGAGGAACAACAATGAGCAGTTCTTC. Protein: CASRTSGRNNNEQFF.

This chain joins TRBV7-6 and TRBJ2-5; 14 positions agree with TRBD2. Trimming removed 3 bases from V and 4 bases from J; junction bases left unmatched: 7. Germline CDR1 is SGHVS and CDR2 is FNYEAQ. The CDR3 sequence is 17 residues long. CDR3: CASSLSTSGGVRETQYF. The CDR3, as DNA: TGTGCCAGCAGCTTGTCGACTAGCGGGGGGGTACGAGAGACCCAGTACTTC.

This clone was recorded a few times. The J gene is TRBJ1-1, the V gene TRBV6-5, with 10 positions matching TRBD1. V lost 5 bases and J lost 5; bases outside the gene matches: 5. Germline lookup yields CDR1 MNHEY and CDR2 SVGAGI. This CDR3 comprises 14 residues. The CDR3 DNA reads TGTGCCAGCAGTCAGGGACAGGGGAGAACTGAAGCTTTCTTT. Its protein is CASSQGQGRTEAFF.

The CDR3 DNA reads as TGTGCCAGCAGACCAACTAGCGTGGGCACCGGGGAGCTGTTTTTT. It translates to CASRPTSVGTGELFF. The chain combines TRBV11-2 with TRBJ2-2; TRBD2 matches 7 bases. This CDR3 region has 15 residues. In germline, CDR1 is SGHAT, CDR2 FQNNGV. Trimming cost V 6 bases and J 4 bases; bases outside gene matches: 8.

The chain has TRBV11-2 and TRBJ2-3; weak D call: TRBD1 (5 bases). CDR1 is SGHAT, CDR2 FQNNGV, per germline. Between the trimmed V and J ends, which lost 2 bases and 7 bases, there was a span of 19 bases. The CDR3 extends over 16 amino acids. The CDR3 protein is CASSLRDTTGDYTQYF. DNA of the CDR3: TGTGCCAGCAGCTTACGAGATACAACAGGAGATTATACGCAGTATTTT.